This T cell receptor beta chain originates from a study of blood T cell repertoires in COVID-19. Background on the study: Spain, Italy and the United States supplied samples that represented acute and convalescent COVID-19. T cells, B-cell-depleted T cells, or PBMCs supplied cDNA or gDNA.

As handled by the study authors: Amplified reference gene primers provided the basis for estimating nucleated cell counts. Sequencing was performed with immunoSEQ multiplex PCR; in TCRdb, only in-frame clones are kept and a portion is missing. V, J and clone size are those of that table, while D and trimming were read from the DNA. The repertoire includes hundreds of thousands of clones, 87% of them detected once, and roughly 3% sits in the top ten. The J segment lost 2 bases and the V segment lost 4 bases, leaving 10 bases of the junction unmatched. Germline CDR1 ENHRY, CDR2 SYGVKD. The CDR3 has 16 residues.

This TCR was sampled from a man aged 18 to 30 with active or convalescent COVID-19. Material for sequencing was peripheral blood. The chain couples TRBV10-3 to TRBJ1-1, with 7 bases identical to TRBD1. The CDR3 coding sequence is TGTGCCATCAGTGCCGATTGGACAGGCGGAAACACTGAAGCTTTCTTT. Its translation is CAISADWTGGNTEAFF.